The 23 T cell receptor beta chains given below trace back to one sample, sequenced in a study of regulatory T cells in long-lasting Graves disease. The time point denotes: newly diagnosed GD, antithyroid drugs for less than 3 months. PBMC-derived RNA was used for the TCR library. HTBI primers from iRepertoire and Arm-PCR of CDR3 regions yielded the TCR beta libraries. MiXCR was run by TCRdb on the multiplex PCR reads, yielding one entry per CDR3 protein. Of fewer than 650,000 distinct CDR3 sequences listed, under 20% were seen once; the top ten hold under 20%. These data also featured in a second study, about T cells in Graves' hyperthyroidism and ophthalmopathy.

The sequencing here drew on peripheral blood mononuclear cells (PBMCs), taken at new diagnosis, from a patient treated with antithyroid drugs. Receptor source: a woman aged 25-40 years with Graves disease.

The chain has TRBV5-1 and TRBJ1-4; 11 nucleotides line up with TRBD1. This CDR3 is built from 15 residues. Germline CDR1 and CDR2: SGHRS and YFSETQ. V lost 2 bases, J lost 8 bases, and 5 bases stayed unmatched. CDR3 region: CASSFFGQGAEKLFF. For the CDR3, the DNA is TGCGCCAGCAGCTTCTTCGGACAGGGGGCCGAAAAACTGTTTTTT.

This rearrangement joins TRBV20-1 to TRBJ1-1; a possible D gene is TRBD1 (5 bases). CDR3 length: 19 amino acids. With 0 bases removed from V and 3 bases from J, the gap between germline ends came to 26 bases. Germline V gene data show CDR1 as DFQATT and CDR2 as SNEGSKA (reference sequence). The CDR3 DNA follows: TGCAGTGCTAGAGAAGATACCCCAGGGTCGCGTGTCGGGTACACTGAAGCTTTCTTT. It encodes CSAREDTPGSRVGYTEAFF.

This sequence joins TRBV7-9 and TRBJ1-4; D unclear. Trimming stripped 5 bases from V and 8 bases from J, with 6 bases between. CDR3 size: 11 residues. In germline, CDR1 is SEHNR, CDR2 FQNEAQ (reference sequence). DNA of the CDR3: TGTGCCAGCAGCGCGGTGGAAAAACTGTTTTTT. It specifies CASSAVEKLFF.

DNA for the CDR3: TGTGCCAGCAACAATCAATTTAGCAATGAGCAGTTCTTC. Translating it yields CASNNQFSNEQFF. The chain couples TRBV3-1 to TRBJ2-1; D is unresolved. The V end was cut by 7 bases, the J end by 6 bases, with 13 bases between. CDR1 is LGHDT and CDR2 is YNNKEL in the germline V gene (reference sequence). This CDR3 spans 13 amino acids.

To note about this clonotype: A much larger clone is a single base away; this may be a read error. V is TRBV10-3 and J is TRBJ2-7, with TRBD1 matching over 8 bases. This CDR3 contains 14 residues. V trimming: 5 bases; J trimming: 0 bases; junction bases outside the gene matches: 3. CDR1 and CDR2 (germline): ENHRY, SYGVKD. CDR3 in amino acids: CAISRTGGSYEQYF. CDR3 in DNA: TGTGCCATCAGTCGAACAGGGGGCTCCTACGAGCAGTACTTC.

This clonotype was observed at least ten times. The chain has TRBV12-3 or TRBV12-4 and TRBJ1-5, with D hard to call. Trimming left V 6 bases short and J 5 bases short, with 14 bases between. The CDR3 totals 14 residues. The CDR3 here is CASRPDGWDQPQHF. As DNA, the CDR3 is TGTGCCAGCAGACCGGATGGGTGGGATCAGCCCCAGCATTTT.

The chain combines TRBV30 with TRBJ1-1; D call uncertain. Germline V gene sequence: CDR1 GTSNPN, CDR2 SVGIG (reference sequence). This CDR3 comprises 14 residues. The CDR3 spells CLGWASPRSTEAFF. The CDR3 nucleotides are TGTCTAGGGTGGGCCTCCCCACGGAGCACTGAAGCTTTCTTT.

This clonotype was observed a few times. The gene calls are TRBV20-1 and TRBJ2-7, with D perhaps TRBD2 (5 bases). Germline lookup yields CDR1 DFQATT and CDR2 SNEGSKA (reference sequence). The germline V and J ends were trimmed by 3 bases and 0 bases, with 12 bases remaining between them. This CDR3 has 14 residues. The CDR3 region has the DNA TGCAGTGCTAGCCGCCGACTAAGCTCCTACGAGCAGTACTTC. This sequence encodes CSASRRLSSYEQYF.

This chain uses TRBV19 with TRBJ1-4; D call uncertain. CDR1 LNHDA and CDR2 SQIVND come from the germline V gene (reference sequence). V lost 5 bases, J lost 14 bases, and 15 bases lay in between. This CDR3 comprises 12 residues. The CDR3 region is CASSVSPRWLFF. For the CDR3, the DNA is TGTGCCAGTAGTGTCAGTCCCAGATGGCTGTTTTTT.

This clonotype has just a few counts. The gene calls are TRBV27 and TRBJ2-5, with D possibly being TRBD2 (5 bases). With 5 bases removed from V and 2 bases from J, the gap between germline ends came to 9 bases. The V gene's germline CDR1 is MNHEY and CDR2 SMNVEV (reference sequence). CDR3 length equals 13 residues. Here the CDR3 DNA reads TGTGCCAGCAGTGAGCGGATTCAAGAGACCCAGTACTTC. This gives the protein CASSERIQETQYF.

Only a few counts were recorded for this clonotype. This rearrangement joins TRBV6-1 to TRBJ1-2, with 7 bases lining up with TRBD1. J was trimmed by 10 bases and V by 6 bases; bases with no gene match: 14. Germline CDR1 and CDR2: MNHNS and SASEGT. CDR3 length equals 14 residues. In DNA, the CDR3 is TGTGCCAGCAGGGGAAGCTACAGGGGAACTGCCTACACCTTC. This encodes CASRGSYRGTAYTF.

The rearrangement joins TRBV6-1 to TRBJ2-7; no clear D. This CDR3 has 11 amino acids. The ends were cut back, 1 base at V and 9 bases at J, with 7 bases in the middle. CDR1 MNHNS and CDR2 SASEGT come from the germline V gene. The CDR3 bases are TGTGCCAGCAGTGAAGTTCCCAGGCAGTACTTC. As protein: CASSEVPRQYF.

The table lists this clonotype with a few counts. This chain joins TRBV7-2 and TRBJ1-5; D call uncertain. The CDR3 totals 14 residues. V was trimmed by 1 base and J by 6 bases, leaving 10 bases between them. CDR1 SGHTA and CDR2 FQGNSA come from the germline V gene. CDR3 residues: CASSLGLQGQPQHF. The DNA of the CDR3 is TGTGCCAGCAGCTTAGGGTTACAAGGTCAGCCCCAGCATTTT.

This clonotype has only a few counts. This CDR3 reads CASSRGLAIPYEQYF. The CDR3 DNA follows: TGTGCCAGCAGCCGAGGACTAGCGATCCCCTACGAGCAGTACTTC. The V call is TRBV28, the J call TRBJ2-7; 9 bases fit TRBD2. The V gene end was trimmed by 6 bases and the J gene end by 2 bases; junction bases not matched to a gene: 8. This CDR3 comprises 15 residues. CDR1 is MDHEN, CDR2 SYDVKM, per germline.

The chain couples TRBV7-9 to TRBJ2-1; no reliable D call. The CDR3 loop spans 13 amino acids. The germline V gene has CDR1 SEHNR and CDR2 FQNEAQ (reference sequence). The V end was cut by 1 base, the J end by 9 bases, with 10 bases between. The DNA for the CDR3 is TGTGCCAGCAGCTTAGACGGTTTCGGTGAGCAGTTCTTC. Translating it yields CASSLDGFGEQFF.

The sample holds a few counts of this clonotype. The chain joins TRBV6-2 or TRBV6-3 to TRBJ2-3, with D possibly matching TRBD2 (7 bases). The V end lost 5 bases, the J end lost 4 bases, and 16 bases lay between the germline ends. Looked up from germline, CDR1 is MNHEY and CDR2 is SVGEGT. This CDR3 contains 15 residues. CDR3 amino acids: CASSERGGRSDTQYF. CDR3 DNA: TGTGCCAGCAGTGAAAGGGGGGGGAGATCAGATACGCAGTATTTT.

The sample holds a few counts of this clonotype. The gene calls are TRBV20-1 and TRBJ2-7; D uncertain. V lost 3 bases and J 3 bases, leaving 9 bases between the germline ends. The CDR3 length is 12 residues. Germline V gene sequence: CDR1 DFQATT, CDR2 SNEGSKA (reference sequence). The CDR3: CSASLLVYEQYF. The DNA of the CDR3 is TGCAGTGCTAGTTTGCTTGTCTACGAGCAGTACTTC.

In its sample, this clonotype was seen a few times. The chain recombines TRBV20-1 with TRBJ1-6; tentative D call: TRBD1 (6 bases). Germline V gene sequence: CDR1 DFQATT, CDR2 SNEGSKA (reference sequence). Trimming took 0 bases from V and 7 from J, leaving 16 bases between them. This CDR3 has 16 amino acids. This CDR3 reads CSARDEWTVNNSPLHF. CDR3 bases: TGCAGTGCTAGAGATGAATGGACAGTAAACAATTCACCCCTCCACTTT.

Here the CDR3 DNA reads TGTGCCATCAGTGGTGGGAGCGGGACGACGATGGATGAGCAGTTCTTC. Its protein product is CAISGGSGTTMDEQFF. The V and J genes are TRBV10-3 and TRBJ2-1; 7 nucleotides align to TRBD2. The germline gives CDR1 ENHRY, CDR2 SYGVKD. This CDR3 has 16 residues. Trimming at V came to 4 bases and at J to 8 bases, leaving 14 bases not matched to a gene.

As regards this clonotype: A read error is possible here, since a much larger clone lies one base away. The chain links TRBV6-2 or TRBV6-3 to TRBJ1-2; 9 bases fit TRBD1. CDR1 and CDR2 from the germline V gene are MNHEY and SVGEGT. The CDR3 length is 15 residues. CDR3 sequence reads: CASSYSRQGDYGYAF. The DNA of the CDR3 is TGTGCCAGCAGTTACTCGAGACAGGGGGACTATGGCTACGCCTTC.

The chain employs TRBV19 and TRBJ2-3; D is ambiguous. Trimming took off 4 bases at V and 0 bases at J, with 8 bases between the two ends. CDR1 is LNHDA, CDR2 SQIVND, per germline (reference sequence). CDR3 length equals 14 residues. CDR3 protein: CASSRRTSTDTQYF. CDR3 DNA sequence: TGTGCCAGTAGTAGGAGAACTAGCACAGATACGCAGTATTTT.

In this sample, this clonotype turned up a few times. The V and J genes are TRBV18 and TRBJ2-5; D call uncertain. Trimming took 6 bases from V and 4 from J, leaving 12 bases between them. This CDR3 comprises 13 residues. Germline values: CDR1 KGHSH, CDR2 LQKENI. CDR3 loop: CASSLSPGETQYF. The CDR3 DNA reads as TGTGCCAGCTCTCTCAGCCCTGGAGAGACCCAGTACTTC.

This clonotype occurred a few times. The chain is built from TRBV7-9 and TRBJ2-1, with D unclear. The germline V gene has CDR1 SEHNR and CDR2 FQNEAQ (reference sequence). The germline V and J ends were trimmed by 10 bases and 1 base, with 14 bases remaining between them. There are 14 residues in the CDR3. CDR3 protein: CATYTEVSYNEQFF. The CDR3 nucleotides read TGTGCCACCTATACAGAAGTGTCCTACAATGAGCAGTTCTTC.